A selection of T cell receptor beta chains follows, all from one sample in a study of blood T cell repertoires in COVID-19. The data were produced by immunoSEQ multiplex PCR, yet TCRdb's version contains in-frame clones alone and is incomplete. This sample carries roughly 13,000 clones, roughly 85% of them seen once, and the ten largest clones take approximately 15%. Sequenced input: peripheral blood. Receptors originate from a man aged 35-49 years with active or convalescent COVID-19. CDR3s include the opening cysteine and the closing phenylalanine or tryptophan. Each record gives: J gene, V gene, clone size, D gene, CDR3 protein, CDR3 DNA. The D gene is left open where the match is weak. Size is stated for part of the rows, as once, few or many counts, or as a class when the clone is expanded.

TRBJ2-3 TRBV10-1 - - CASSESGLPDTDTQYF TGCGCCAGCAGTGAGTCGGGACTTCCAGACACAGATACGCAGTATTTT
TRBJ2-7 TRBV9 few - CASSVEEGEQYF TGTGCCAGCAGCGTAGAGGAGGGCGAGCAGTACTTC
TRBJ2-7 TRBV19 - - CASSGPKGIYEQYF TGTGCCAGTAGTGGCCCGAAGGGGATCTACGAGCAGTACTTC
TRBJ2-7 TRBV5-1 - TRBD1 CASSIPGQLYEQYF TGCGCCAGCAGCATACCGGGACAGCTATACGAGCAGTACTTC
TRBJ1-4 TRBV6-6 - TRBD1 CASSRDRGREKLFF TGTGCCAGCAGTCGGGACAGGGGGCGTGAAAAACTGTTTTTT
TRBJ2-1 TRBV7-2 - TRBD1 CASSFAYRGSNNEQFF TGTGCCAGCAGCTTCGCCTACAGGGGTTCCAACAATGAGCAGTTCTTC
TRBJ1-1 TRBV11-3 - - CASSLGLGAEAFF TGTGCCAGCAGCTTAGGACTAGGCGCTGAAGCTTTCTTT
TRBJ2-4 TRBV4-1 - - CASSQDRASGAKNIQYF TGCGCCAGCAGCCAAGATAGGGCCTCGGGGGCCAAAAACATTCAGTACTTC
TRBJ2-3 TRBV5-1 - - CASSLVDWSTDTQYF TGCGCCAGCAGCTTGGTTGACTGGAGCACAGATACGCAGTATTTT
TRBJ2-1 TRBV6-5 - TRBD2 CAIRRESPYNEQFF TGTGCCATCAGGCGGGAGAGCCCCTACAATGAGCAGTTCTTC
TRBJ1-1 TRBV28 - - CASSLGGEGGTEAFF TGTGCCAGCAGTTTAGGAGGGGAAGGTGGCACTGAAGCTTTCTTT